This T cell receptor beta chain was identified in a study of Ad26.COV2.S vaccination and SARS-CoV-2 variants. Turning to the study itself: Vaccine-arm donor from the placebo-controlled COV1001 Ad26.COV2.S trial. Recipients of Ad26.COV2.S got it intramuscularly, once or twice 56 days apart. The study, taken as a whole, reports: It was found that vaccine and placebo recipients had similar non-spike TCR breadth. Quantification of TCR breadth and depth may have yielded underestimates of total T cell responses.

Only in-frame clones appear in the TCRdb table, and some are missing; sequencing was by immunoSEQ multiplex PCR. The profile shows 500,000 or so clones, roughly 89% of them singletons. Trimming took off 0 bases at V and 4 bases at J, with 14 bases between the two ends. CDR1 is MNHNS and CDR2 is SASEGT in the germline V gene. CDR3 length: 16 residues. This sample's treatment: around 19 received Ad26.COV2.S at low or high dose, single or two shots; several received placebo; per-sample allocation not given. Following the first vaccine or placebo injection, samples were taken on day 63. About this clone: Its antigen remains unidentified.

This sequence originates from a person aged 18-60 years who received the Ad26.COV2.S COVID-19 vaccine or a placebo. This chain uses TRBV6-1 with TRBJ2-3; TRBD2 might be the D (5 bases). The sample here was peripheral blood, taken in a trial of Ad26.COV2.S vaccine versus placebo. CDR3 residues: CASSEAGGHLADTQYF. CDR3 in DNA: TGTGCCAGCAGTGAAGCAGGAGGCCATTTGGCAGATACGCAGTATTTT.